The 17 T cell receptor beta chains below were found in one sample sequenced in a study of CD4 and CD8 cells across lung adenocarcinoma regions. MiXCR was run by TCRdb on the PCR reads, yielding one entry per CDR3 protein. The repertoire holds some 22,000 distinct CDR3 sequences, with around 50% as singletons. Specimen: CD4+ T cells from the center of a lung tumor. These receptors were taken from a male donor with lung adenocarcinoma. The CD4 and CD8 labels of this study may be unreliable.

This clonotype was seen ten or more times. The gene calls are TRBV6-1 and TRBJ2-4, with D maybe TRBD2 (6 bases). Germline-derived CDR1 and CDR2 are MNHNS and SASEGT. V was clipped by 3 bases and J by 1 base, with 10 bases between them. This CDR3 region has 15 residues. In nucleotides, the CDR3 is TGTGCCAGCAGTGAGGAGGGAACGGCCAAAAACATTCAGTACTTC. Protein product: CASSEEGTAKNIQYF.

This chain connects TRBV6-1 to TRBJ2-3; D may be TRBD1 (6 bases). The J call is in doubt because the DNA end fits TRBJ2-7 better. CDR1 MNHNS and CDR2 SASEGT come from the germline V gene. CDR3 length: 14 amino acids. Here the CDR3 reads CARSGGSDTDTQYF. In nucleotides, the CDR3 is TGTGCGAGGAGTGGGGGCAGCGACACAGATACGCAGTACTTC.

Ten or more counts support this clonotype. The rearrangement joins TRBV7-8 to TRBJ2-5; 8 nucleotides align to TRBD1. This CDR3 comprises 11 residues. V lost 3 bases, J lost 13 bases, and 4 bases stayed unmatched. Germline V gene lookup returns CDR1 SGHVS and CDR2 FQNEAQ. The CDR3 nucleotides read TGTGCCAGCAGCTTGGACAGGGTTTCGTACTTC. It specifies CASSLDRVSYF. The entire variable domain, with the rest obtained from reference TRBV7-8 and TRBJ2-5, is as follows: GAGVSQSPRYKVAKRGQDVALRCDPISGHVSLFWYQQALGQGPEFLTYFQNEAQLDKSGLPSDRFFAERPEGSVSTLKIQRTQQEDSAVYLCASSLDRVSYFGPGTRLLVL.

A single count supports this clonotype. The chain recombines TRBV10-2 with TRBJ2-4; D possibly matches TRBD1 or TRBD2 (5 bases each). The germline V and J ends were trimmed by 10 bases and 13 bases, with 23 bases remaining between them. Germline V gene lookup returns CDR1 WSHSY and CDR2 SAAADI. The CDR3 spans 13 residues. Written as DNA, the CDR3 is TGCGCCACGGGGCAGTGCGCCAAAAATATGCAGTACTTC. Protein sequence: CATGQCAKNMQYF.

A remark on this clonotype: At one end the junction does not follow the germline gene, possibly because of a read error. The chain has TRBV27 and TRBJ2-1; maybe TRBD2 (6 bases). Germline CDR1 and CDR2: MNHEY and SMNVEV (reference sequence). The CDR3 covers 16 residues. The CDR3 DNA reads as TGTGCCAGCAGTCCCCTCCGGGAACCAACCTGGGGGGAGCAGTTTTTC. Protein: CASSPLREPTWGEQFF.

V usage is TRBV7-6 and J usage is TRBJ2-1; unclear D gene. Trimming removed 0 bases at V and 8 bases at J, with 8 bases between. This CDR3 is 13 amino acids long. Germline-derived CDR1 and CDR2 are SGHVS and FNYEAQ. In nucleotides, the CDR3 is TGTGCCAGCAGCTTAGCGGTTGGGGATGAGCAGTTCTTC. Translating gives CASSLAVGDEQFF.

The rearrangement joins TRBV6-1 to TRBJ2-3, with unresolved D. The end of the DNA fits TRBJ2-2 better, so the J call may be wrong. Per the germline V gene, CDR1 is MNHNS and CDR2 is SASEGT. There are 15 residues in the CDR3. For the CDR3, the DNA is TGTGCCAGGGGCCTCCAGGCCGGAATCACCGGTGCGCTGTTTTTT. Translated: CARGLQAGITGALFF.

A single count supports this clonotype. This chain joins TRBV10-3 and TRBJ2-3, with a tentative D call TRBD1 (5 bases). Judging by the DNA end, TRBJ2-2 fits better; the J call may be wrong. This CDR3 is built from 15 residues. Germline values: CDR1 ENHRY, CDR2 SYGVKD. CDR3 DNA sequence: TGTGCCACCGCCCAGCAGGCTGCGAGCACAGGTAAGCTGTTTTTT. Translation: CATAQQAASTGKLFF.

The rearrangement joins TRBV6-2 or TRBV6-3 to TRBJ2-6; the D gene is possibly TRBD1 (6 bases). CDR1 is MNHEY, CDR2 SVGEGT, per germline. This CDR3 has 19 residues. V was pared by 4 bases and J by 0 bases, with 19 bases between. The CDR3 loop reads CASSWARGITLSGANVLTF. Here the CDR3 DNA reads TGTGCCAGCAGTTGGGCCAGGGGCATTACACTCTCTGGGGCCAACGTCCTGACTTTC.

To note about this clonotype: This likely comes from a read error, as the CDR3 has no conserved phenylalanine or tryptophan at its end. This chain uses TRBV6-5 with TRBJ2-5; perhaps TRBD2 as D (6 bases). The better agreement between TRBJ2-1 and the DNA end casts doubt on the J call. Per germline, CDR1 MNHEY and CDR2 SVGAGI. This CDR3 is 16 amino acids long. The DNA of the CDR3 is TGTGCCAGCAGTTACGCCGCGGCCGGGGGTCGGGCGACCCAGTTCTTG. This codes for CASSYAAAGGRATQFL.

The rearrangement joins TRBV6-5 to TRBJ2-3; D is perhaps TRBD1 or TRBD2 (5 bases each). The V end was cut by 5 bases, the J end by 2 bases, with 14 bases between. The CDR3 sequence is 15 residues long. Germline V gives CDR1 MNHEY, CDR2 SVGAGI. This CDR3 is CASSTTGTPTDTQYF. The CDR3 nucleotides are TGTGCCAGCAGTACTACCGGGACCCCCACAGATACGCAGTATTTT.

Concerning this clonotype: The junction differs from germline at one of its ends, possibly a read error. Written as DNA, the CDR3 is TGTCGCGTCTCGGGGCTGTGCGGCAAAGACATGCAGTATTTC. It yields the protein CRVSGLCGKDMQYF. The gene calls are TRBV10-3 and TRBJ2-3; D tentatively fits TRBD1 or TRBD2 (5 bases each). The CDR3 runs to 14 residues. Per germline, CDR1 ENHRY and CDR2 SYGVKD.

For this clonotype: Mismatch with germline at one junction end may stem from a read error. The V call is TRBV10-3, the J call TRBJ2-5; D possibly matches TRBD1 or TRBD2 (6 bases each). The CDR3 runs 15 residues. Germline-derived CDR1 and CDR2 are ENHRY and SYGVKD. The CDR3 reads CSAGHGGRDTETQYF. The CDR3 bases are TGTTCCGCGGGGCACGGGGGCCGGGACACAGAGACGCAGTACTTC.

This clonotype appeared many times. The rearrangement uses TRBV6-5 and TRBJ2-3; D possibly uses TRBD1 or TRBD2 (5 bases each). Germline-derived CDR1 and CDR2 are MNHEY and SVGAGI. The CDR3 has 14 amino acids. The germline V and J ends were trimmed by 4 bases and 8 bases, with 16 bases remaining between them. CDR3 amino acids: CASSSGTHGSTQYF. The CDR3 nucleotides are TGTGCCAGCAGTTCCGGGACCCACGGAAGTACGCAGTATTTT.

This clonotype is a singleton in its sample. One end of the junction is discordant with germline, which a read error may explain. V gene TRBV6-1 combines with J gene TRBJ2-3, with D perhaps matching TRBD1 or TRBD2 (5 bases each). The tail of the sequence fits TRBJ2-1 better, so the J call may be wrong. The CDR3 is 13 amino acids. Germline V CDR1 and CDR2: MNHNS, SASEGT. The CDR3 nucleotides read TGTGGCAGCAAGGAAGGGACCAGAGATACGCAGTTCTTC. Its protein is CGSKEGTRDTQFF.

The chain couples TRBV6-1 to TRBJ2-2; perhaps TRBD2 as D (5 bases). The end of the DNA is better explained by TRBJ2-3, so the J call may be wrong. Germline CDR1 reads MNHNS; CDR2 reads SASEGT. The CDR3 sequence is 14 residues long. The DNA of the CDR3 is TGTGCCAGCACCCCGGGGTGGAACACCGAGGAGCAGTATTTT. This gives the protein CASTPGWNTEEQYF.

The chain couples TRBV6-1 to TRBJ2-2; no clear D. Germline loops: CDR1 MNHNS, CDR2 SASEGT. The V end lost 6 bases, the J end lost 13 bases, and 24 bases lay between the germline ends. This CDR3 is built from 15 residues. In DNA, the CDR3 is TGTGCCAGCAGACTCCAGGCCGTGAGCACCGGTGCGCTGTTTTTT. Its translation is CASRLQAVSTGALFF.